The present T cell receptor (beta chain) was sequenced within a study of blood T cell repertoires in COVID-19. Across the study: The United States, Italy and Spain were the sources of the acute and convalescent COVID-19 samples. The analysed material was cDNA or gDNA that came from T cells, B-cell-depleted T cells, or PBMCs.

Original analysis: Reference gene primers were amplified, and this amplification served to estimate nucleated cell counts. TCRdb's table, derived via immunoSEQ multiplex PCR, lists solely in-frame clones and lacks some. The D gene and trimming were derived from the DNA, and the V and J assignments and clone size from that table. The sample lists about 98,000 clones, around 86% occurring once. This CDR3 comprises 15 residues. Looked up from germline, CDR1 is SGHRS and CDR2 is YFSETQ. V trimming: 3 bases; J trimming: 5 bases; junction bases outside the gene matches: 6. The sequence derives from a man aged 45-65 years with acute or convalescent COVID-19. The chain uses TRBV5-1 and TRBJ2-1, with TRBD2 matching over 9 bases. The sequenced sample was peripheral blood. In DNA form, the CDR3 reads TGCGCCAGCAGCTCCTCTAGCGGGAAACACAATGAGCAGTTCTTC. Its protein is CASSSSSGKHNEQFF.